The 9 T cell receptor beta chains presented below share a single source sample, sequenced in a study of identifying expanded T cells in peripheral blood. The repertoire was sequenced with immunoSEQ multiplex PCR; TCRdb's copy has only in-frame clones and lacks some. Here the sample spans about 110,000 clones, 75% to 90% being singletons. The sequencing input was blood. These TCRs come from a person aged 18 to 70 in good health.

This clone is a singleton in its sample. V usage is TRBV30 and J usage is TRBJ2-7; 11 nucleotides agree with TRBD2. J was trimmed by 2 bases and V by 5 bases; bases with no gene match: 5. The CDR3 extends over 14 amino acids. Germline V gives CDR1 GTSNPN, CDR2 SVGIG (reference sequence). The CDR3, as DNA: TGTGCCTGGGAAAATAGCGGGGGGGCCTACGAGCAGTACTTC. Translation: CAWENSGGAYEQYF.

The chain recombines TRBV5-5 with TRBJ1-1; D is uncertain. The CDR3 extends over 13 amino acids. From germline, CDR1 is SGHKS and CDR2 YYEKEE (reference sequence). The V end lost 0 bases, the J end lost 0 bases, and 3 bases lay between the germline ends. The CDR3 coding sequence is TGTGCCAGCAGCTTGGTCCTGAACACTGAAGCTTTCTTT. This translates into CASSLVLNTEAFF.

The chain joins TRBV7-2 to TRBJ1-5; D not certain. Germline assignment: CDR1 SGHTA and CDR2 FQGNSA. The CDR3 spans 16 residues. Trimming cost V 6 bases and J 1 base, with 16 bases left between them. CDR3 DNA sequence: TGTGCCAGCAGTTCGGCTGGCGGTTTGAGCAATCAGCCCCAGCATTTT. It yields the protein CASSSAGGLSNQPQHF.

This clone was seen a handful of times. V is TRBV28 and J is TRBJ1-2; 7 bases align to TRBD1. The CDR3 has 15 amino acids. V shed 7 bases, J shed 4 bases, and the junction held 12 bases outside the gene matches. Germline CDR1 is MDHEN and CDR2 is SYDVKM. CDR3 nucleotide sequence: TGTGCCAGCACCCCTCCCGGGACAGTTAGCTATGGCTACACCTTC. It yields the protein CASTPPGTVSYGYTF.

This chain links TRBV5-1 with TRBJ2-3; D possibly uses TRBD1 or TRBD2 (5 bases each). Per the germline V gene, CDR1 is SGHRS and CDR2 is YFSETQ. The germline V and J ends were trimmed by 7 bases and 6 bases, with 21 bases remaining between them. The CDR3 length is 15 residues. CDR3 nucleotides: TGCGCCAGCGGCTCCCCGGGACGTTCTTCGGATACGCAGTATTTT. This sequence encodes CASGSPGRSSDTQYF.

This chain uses TRBV4-3 with TRBJ1-4; D ambiguous. Germline CDR1 LGHNA, CDR2 YSLEER. V was clipped by 0 bases and J by 8 bases, with 10 bases between them. This CDR3 contains 14 residues. As DNA, the CDR3 is TGCGCCAGCAGCCAAGATACCCGGGAAGAAAAACTGTTTTTT. Amino acid sequence: CASSQDTREEKLFF.

The J gene is TRBJ1-2, the V gene TRBV5-6, with D maybe TRBD1 (5 bases). V lost 4 bases and J 4 bases, leaving 11 bases between the germline ends. The V gene's germline CDR1 is SGHDT and CDR2 YYEEEE. This CDR3 contains 13 residues. The CDR3 sequence is CASSRGGGYGYTF. The CDR3 nucleotides read TGTGCCAGCAGCCGAGGTGGGGGCTATGGCTACACCTTC.

Only one count was recorded for this clone. This chain links TRBV19 with TRBJ1-2; 9 nucleotides match TRBD1. The CDR3 contains 16 residues. V trimming: 5 bases; J trimming: 5 bases; junction bases outside the gene matches: 12. The germline CDR1 and CDR2 sequences are LNHDA and SQIVND (reference sequence). CDR3 nucleotides: TGTGCCAGTAGTCTCGTACAGGGGGCGGTAGGGTATGGCTACACCTTC. Translating it yields CASSLVQGAVGYGYTF.

The chain joins TRBV5-1 to TRBJ1-2; weak D call: TRBD1 (5 bases). V was trimmed by 7 bases and J by 4 bases, leaving 14 bases between them. The germline V gene has CDR1 SGHRS and CDR2 YFSETQ. CDR3 length: 13 residues. This CDR3 reads CASEGIRGYGYTF. The CDR3 DNA follows: TGCGCCAGCGAGGGGATAAGAGGCTATGGCTACACCTTC.